A selection of T cell receptor beta chains follows, all from one sample in a study of molecular identifiers for immune sequencing clone quantification. TCRdb recomputed calls from the PCR reads with MiXCR, one row per CDR3 protein. The data contain about 510,000 distinct CDR3 sequences, around 23% of them singletons. Specimen: naive CD8+ T cells from blood, with Jurkat cell RNA spiked in. Receptors were obtained from a human donor in good health. Some libraries in this study had Jurkat cell RNA spiked in. CDR3s include the opening cysteine and the closing phenylalanine or tryptophan. Each record gives: clone size, D gene, J gene, V gene, CDR3 DNA, CDR3 protein. The D gene is left open where the match is weak. Expanded clones get a size class; other rows say once, few or many, or leave the size out.

size: -; D: -; J: TRBJ1-6; V: TRBV9; DNA: TGTGCCAGCAGTACAAACGAGTATTCACCCCTCCACTTT; CDR3: CASSTNEYSPLHF
size: many; D: -; J: TRBJ2-3; V: TRBV6-5; DNA: TGTGCCAGCAGAGGGGAAACAGGGCAGGTGTCAGATACGCAGTATTTT; CDR3: CASRGETGQVSDTQYF
size: few; D: -; J: TRBJ2-1; V: TRBV7-9; DNA: TGTGCCAGCAGCAAAGCCGGGACGGCTTACAATGAGCAGTTCTTC; CDR3: CASSKAGTAYNEQFF
size: -; D: TRBD1; J: TRBJ2-5; V: TRBV7-2; DNA: TGTGCCAGCAGCTCCCCCCCCCCCGGGACAGACGTTCAAGAGACCGAGTACTTC; CDR3: CASSSPPPGTDVQETEYF
size: -; D: TRBD2; J: TRBJ2-5; V: TRBV5-4; DNA: TGTGCCAGCAGCCTGCGACTAGCGGGAGGGGTAGAGACCCAGTACTTC; CDR3: CASSLRLAGGVETQYF
size: -; D: -; J: TRBJ1-3; V: TRBV3-1; DNA: TGTGCCAGCAGCCAAGATCCCCAGTCTGAGGACACCATATATTTT; CDR3: CASSQDPQSEDTIYF
size: few; D: TRBD1; J: TRBJ2-3; V: TRBV24-1; DNA: TGTGCCACCAGTGATTCATGGGGGACAGGGGACACAGATACGCAGTATTTT; CDR3: CATSDSWGTGDTDTQYF
size: -; D: -; J: TRBJ2-3; V: TRBV7-7; DNA: TGTGCCAGCAGCTTGGGGTACACAGGTACGCAGTATTTT; CDR3: CASSLGYTGTQYF
size: many; D: TRBD1; J: TRBJ1-1; V: TRBV3-1; DNA: TGTGCCAGCAGCCAAGATCGAGCAGGGGGCACTGAAGCTTTCTTT; CDR3: CASSQDRAGGTEAFF
size: -; D: TRBD1; J: TRBJ1-1; V: TRBV28; DNA: TGTGCCAGCAGTTTCCGGGGACAGGGTGTAAAGGGGGACACTGAAGCTTTCTTT; CDR3: CASSFRGQGVKGDTEAFF
size: -; D: -; J: TRBJ2-7; V: TRBV27; DNA: TGTGCCAGCAGGTTCGGAACGGGAGCCTACGAGCAGTACTTC; CDR3: CASRFGTGAYEQYF
size: few; D: -; J: TRBJ2-1; V: TRBV24-1; DNA: TGTGCCACCCAGAGCAACGTTGAATACAATGAGCAGTTCTTC; CDR3: CATQSNVEYNEQFF
size: few; D: -; J: TRBJ2-2; V: TRBV6-1; DNA: TGTGCCAGCAGTGAAACAGGATACGTTACCGGGGAGCTGTTTTTT; CDR3: CASSETGYVTGELFF
size: many; D: -; J: TRBJ1-5; V: TRBV19; DNA: TGTGCCAGTAGCGATGAGGATTGGCAGCCCCAGCATTTT; CDR3: CASSDEDWQPQHF
size: many; D: -; J: TRBJ2-7; V: TRBV6-1; DNA: TGTGCCAGCAGTGTCCGGGACACCTACTACGAGCAGTACTTC; CDR3: CASSVRDTYYEQYF
size: -; D: TRBD2; J: TRBJ2-7; V: TRBV7-9; DNA: TGTGCCAGCAGCTCCACGGATGGGCGGGAGATCTTCGAGCAGTACTTC; CDR3: CASSSTDGREIFEQYF
size: -; D: -; J: TRBJ2-2; V: TRBV12-3/TRBV12-4; DNA: TGTGCCAGCAGTACAGATCCGAACACCGGGGAGCTGTTTTTT; CDR3: CASSTDPNTGELFF
size: -; D: -; J: TRBJ2-5; V: TRBV2; DNA: TGTGCCAGCAGTCACACGTGGGACACCCAAGAGACCCAGTACTTC; CDR3: CASSHTWDTQETQYF
size: -; D: TRBD2; J: TRBJ2-1; V: TRBV20-1; DNA: TGCAGTGCTAGAGATTTAGTCGGGGGGGCTTCGAATGAGCAGTTCTTC; CDR3: CSARDLVGGASNEQFF
size: few; D: -; J: TRBJ2-5; V: TRBV12-3/TRBV12-4; DNA: TGTGCCAGCAGTCCCCGTGCAGCGAAGACCCAGTACTTC; CDR3: CASSPRAAKTQYF
size: -; D: -; J: TRBJ2-7; V: TRBV7-9; DNA: TGTGCCAGCAGCACTACGGACGGGGCGGGCTCCTACGAGCAGTACTTC; CDR3: CASSTTDGAGSYEQYF
size: many; D: -; J: TRBJ2-3; V: TRBV7-9; DNA: TGTGCCAGCAGATCCCCTGCGGGTATATCTAGCACAGATACGCAGTATTTT; CDR3: CASRSPAGISSTDTQYF
size: -; D: -; J: TRBJ1-1; V: TRBV20-1; DNA: TGCAGTGCCGGGGTTGGTTCCACTGAAGCTTTCTTT; CDR3: CSAGVGSTEAFF
size: -; D: TRBD1; J: TRBJ2-2; V: TRBV29-1; DNA: TGCAGCGCCGTGACAGGGAAGCTAGGGGAGCTGTTTTTT; CDR3: CSAVTGKLGELFF
size: few; D: -; J: TRBJ1-1; V: TRBV7-9; DNA: TGTGCCAGCAGCTTAGAAAGGGGGAGGACTGAAGCTTTCTTT; CDR3: CASSLERGRTEAFF